This T cell receptor (beta chain) was captured by sequencing in a study of T cells after yellow fever vaccination (dated by TCRdb to about 2019). In the study overall: Libraries from fractions with low cell numbers were prepared with the SMART-Seq v4 Ultra Low Input RNA kit. To track T-cell clones before and after primary and booster YFV17D yellow fever vaccination, bulk TCR alpha and beta repertoires were sequenced longitudinally. Two healthy male donors made up the cohort, one aged 18 to 30 years and the other aged 30 to 40 years. Blood was drawn at multiple timepoints before and after primary and secondary immunization, with bulk PBMC replicates and cell subsets isolated.

The treatment or condition tag for this specimen amounts to: live attenuated yellow fever vaccine strain. PBMCs were isolated from peripheral blood using a standard Ficoll-Paque protocol. Dynabeads CD4 and CD8 positive selection kits were used to isolate the CD4 and CD8 T-cell fractions. TriZol was used to extract RNA from bulk PBMCs, from CD4 and CD8 fractions, and from dextramer-positive and dextramer-negative fractions. V loses 4 bases, J loses 2 bases, and the germline ends lie 14 bases apart. Per the germline V gene, SGHRS is the CDR1 and YFSETQ is the CDR2. The CDR3 goes from the cysteine to the phenylalanine over 15 residues. This entry keeps only the CDR3 DNA: 45 bases, framed from base 1. The paper as a whole reports these results and caveats: A small fraction of clonotypes showed up in both the CD4 and CD8 compartments, probably as a result of convergent recombination. Most clones expanded after primary vaccination were re-detected after the booster (around 96% of CD4 and 88% of CD8), suggesting broad memory maintenance. FACS-sorted repertoires could contain abundant contaminating clonotypes from the bulk population, so computational filtering was required. Only a couple of donors were included in the study, so the extent to which the findings can be generalized is limited. The secondary T-cell response was found to be weaker but faster than the primary response, with a peak reached on day 5 rather than on day 15.

The data were produced on an Illumina NovaSeq 6000. TCR cDNA was made using 5'RACE template switching, a step that added a universal primer site and unique molecular identifiers. Priming for cDNA synthesis came from both the TCR alpha and TCR beta constant segments. Library amplification involved two PCR steps, and the second step added sample barcodes and sequencing adapters. Sequencing of libraries was done on Illumina HiSeq 2500 (2x100 bp) or NovaSeq (2x150 bp). The study's processing was this. Demultiplexing of reads and collapsing into UMI consensus sequences were performed with MIGEC, and V(D)J alignment was carried out with MiXCR. Vaccine-responding clonotypes were identified with edgeR using replicate PBMC samples, with FDR below 0.01 and a log2 fold change above 5 up to day 15 being required. Each bulk clonotype received a CD4 or CD8 identity based on whether the sequenced CD4 or CD8 repertoire contained that clonotype at higher abundance. The public reads were run again by TCRdb, first through fastp at Q25 and then through MiXCR, and only productive beta chains were kept. Identical CDR3 protein sequences are pooled into one entry, listed with their most common genes and DNA. These V and J calls are TCRdb output, not the study's own analysis. For this sample there are approximately 150,000 distinct CDR3 sequences; around 9% appear just once. Around 33% of the sample is in the top ten clones.

This clonotype showed up just a few times. Its antigen remains undetermined. Per-nucleotide qualities are absent, and no much larger clonotype sits a single base away. Sequencing was performed on CD8+ T cells sorted from PBMCs, taken 45 days after the yellow fever booster vaccination. The chain uses TRBV5-1 and TRBJ2-3, with TRBD2 perhaps the D gene, on 6 matching bases. This TCR came from a young man who received the YFV17D yellow fever vaccine. The CDR3: CASSNLGRDTDTQYF. The DNA sequence reads TGCGCCAGCAGCAACCTGGGGCGGGACACAGATACGCAGTATTTT. Reference TRBV5-1 and TRBJ2-3 genes cover what lies past the CDR3, so the full variable domain is KAGVTQTPRYLIKTRGQQVTLSCSPISGHRSVSWYQQTPGQGLQFLFEYFSETQRNKGNFPGRFSGRQFSNSRSEMNVSTLELGDSALYLCASSNLGRDTDTQYFGPGTRLTVL.